This T cell receptor beta chain is from a study of T cell clonality in common variable immunodeficiency. The ends were cut back, 1 base at V and 1 base at J, with 12 bases in the middle. The CDR3 has 16 amino acids. Germline V gene lookup returns CDR1 KGHSH and CDR2 LQKENI. Assay: immunoSEQ multiplex PCR; the TCRdb copy retains only in-frame clones and omits some. The sample shows 25,000 or so clones, none of them appearing just once. Whole-study results and caveats: Common variable immunodeficiency TCR beta sequences reportedly had fewer deletions and N-nucleotide insertions.

A few counts support this clone. What it binds is unknown. The read halts 3 residues ahead of the CDR3 end, with the missing end drawn from the germline J gene. The chain combines TRBV18 with TRBJ2-3; the D gene is possibly TRBD1 (6 bases). The TCR sequence derives from a human donor with common variable immunodeficiency. Source material: peripheral blood mononuclear cells. CDR3 amino acids: CASSPQNRARTDTQYF. Partial CDR3 DNA: TGTGCCAGCTCACCACAGAACAGGGCCCGCACAGATACG.